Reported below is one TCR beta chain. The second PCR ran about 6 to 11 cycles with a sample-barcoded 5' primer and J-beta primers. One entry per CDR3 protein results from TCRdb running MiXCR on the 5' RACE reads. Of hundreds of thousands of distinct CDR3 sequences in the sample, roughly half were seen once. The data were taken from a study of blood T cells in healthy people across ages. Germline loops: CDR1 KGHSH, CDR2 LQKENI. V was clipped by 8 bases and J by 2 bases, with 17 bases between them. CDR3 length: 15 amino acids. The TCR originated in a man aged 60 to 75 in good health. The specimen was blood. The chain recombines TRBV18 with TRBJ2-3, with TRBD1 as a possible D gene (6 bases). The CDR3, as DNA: TGTGCCAGCGAACCGGACAGACCAAACACAGATACGCAGTATTTT. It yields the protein CASEPDRPNTDTQYF.